One and the same sample provided the 26 T cell receptor beta chains below, sequenced in a study of radiation and T cells in renal cell carcinoma. Time point here: blood 2 weeks post-SBRT. As for treatment: 15 Gy SBRT to primary tumor, nephrectomy 4 weeks later. Measured with immunoSEQ multiplex PCR; TCRdb has only the in-frame clones, and not every one. The data show 70,000 to 90,000 clones, about 86% seen once. The source was blood, collected from a patient whose treatment included radiotherapy and nephrectomy. The receptors derive from a woman in her forties or fifties with renal cell carcinoma.

V is TRBV7-2 and J is TRBJ1-1; D is unclear. Between the trimmed V and J ends, which lost 5 bases and 0 bases, there was a span of 10 bases. CDR1 and CDR2 from the germline V gene are SGHTA and FQGNSA. This CDR3 is 14 amino acids long. For the CDR3, the DNA is TGTGCCAGCAGCCGTACTACAATGAACACTGAAGCTTTCTTT. Encoded protein: CASSRTTMNTEAFF.

The sample holds a few counts of this clone. The J gene is TRBJ2-1, the V gene TRBV28, with D tentatively TRBD1 or TRBD2 (5 bases each). Germline-derived CDR1 and CDR2 are MDHEN and SYDVKM. The CDR3 extends over 10 amino acids. Trimming shortened V by 6 bases and J by 11 bases, and 8 bases separated the two germline ends. The CDR3 is CASRGRQQFF. The CDR3 coding sequence is TGTGCCAGCAGGGGACGTCAGCAGTTCTTC.

In its sample, this clone was seen a few times. The rearrangement joins TRBV28 to TRBJ2-1; D ambiguous. The CDR3 spans 14 residues. The germline CDR1 and CDR2 sequences are MDHEN and SYDVKM. V lost 2 bases and J lost 9, with 14 bases in between. The CDR3 DNA reads as TGTGCCAGCAGTTTAGTCGACACCGCTAGTGAGCAGTTCTTC. It codes for CASSLVDTASEQFF.

The chain has TRBV7-6 and TRBJ1-1; D ambiguous. This CDR3 comprises 13 residues. The V and J ends lost 4 bases and 3 bases respectively, with 9 bases between them. Germline CDR1 reads SGHVS; CDR2 reads FNYEAQ. The CDR3 here is CASSSIGDTEAFF. CDR3 nucleotide sequence: TGTGCCAGCAGCTCGATAGGCGACACTGAAGCTTTCTTT. The full variable domain, completed using reference TRBV7-6 and TRBJ1-1, is GAGVSQSPRYKVTKRGQDVALRCDPISGHVSLYWYRQALGQGPEFLTYFNYEAQQDKSGLPNDRFSAERPEGSISTLTIQRTEQRDSAMYRCASSSIGDTEAFFGQGTRLTVV.

There are a few counts of this clone. The J gene is TRBJ2-1, the V gene TRBV11-2; possibly TRBD1 for D (5 bases). Per germline, CDR1 SGHAT and CDR2 FQNNGV. The CDR3 is made up of 15 amino acids. V gave up 3 bases and J gave up 4 bases, with 13 bases separating them. The CDR3, as DNA: TGTGCCAGCAGCTTTCGGACACGCCCGTACAATGAGCAGTTCTTC. Translation: CASSFRTRPYNEQFF.

V is TRBV6-1 and J is TRBJ2-7; D is uncertain. Germline CDR1 MNHNS, CDR2 SASEGT. The V gene lost 2 bases and the J gene lost 0 bases, with 17 bases spanning the gap. The CDR3 length is 17 residues. CDR3 sequence reads: CASSEIGSTVSSYEQYF. CDR3 coding DNA: TGTGCCAGCAGTGAAATTGGGTCGACGGTGAGCTCCTACGAGCAGTACTTC.

V gene TRBV6-5 combines with J gene TRBJ1-2, with D possibly TRBD1 on 5 matching bases. In germline, CDR1 is MNHEY, CDR2 SVGAGI. The CDR3 has 15 residues. V was trimmed by 5 bases and J by 4 bases, leaving 17 bases between them. CDR3 protein: CASSPNSARAYGYTF. Written as DNA, the CDR3 is TGTGCCAGCAGTCCGAATTCGGCCAGGGCCTATGGCTACACCTTC.

The chain carries TRBV25-1 and TRBJ1-2; maybe TRBD1 (5 bases). This CDR3 is built from 13 residues. Germline CDR1 and CDR2: MGHDK and SYGVNS. V was cut by 4 bases and J by 4 bases, with 10 bases left in between. CDR3 sequence reads: CASSGETAYGYTF. The CDR3 DNA follows: TGTGCCAGCAGTGGAGAGACAGCCTATGGCTACACCTTC.

This clone was counted a single time. CDR3 DNA: TGTGCCAGCAGCCCACTAGCGGCTAGCACAGATACGCAGTATTTT. Its protein is CASSPLAASTDTQYF. The chain recombines TRBV5-6 with TRBJ2-3, with TRBD2 matching 8 bases. J lost 0 bases, V lost 4 bases, and 4 bases had no gene match. The CDR3 runs 15 residues. Germline V lookup: CDR1 SGHDT, CDR2 YYEEEE.

The sample holds a few counts of this clone. This chain links TRBV19 with TRBJ2-7; the D is unclear. Between the trimmed V and J ends, which lost 4 bases and 5 bases, there was a span of 12 bases. The CDR3 totals 13 residues. Germline values: CDR1 LNHDA, CDR2 SQIVND (reference sequence). For the CDR3, the DNA is TGTGCCAGTAGTACCCGGCCTCAGGACGAGCAGTACTTC. Translated, it gives CASSTRPQDEQYF.

The chain recombines TRBV7-9 with TRBJ2-7; D might be TRBD1 or TRBD2, each matching 5 bases. There are 15 residues in the CDR3. Trimming stripped 5 bases from V and 2 bases from J, with 16 bases between. CDR1 is SEHNR and CDR2 is FQNEAQ in the germline V gene (reference sequence). For the CDR3, the DNA is TGTGCCAGCAGCCCCTCCCGGGACCCCACCTACGAGCAGTACTTC. Encoded protein: CASSPSRDPTYEQYF.

V gene TRBV14 combines with J gene TRBJ2-5; D is unresolved. Trimming took 0 bases from V and 5 from J, leaving 4 bases between them. The CDR3 consists of 12 residues. CDR1 is SGHDN and CDR2 is FVKESK in the germline V gene. CDR3: CASSQEGETQYF. The CDR3 bases are TGTGCCAGCAGCCAAGAAGGGGAGACCCAGTACTTC.

The chain recombines TRBV4-2 with TRBJ1-4, with D possibly matching TRBD1 (6 bases). V was clipped by 1 base and J by 5 bases, with 11 bases between them. Germline-derived CDR1 and CDR2 are LGHNA and YNFKEQ. The CDR3 length is 15 residues. This CDR3 reads CASSQVAGTNEKLFF. CDR3 DNA: TGTGCCAGCAGCCAAGTGGCAGGGACAAATGAAAAACTGTTTTTT.

The chain employs TRBV5-4 and TRBJ2-2, with D tentatively TRBD1 (5 bases). Germline CDR1 SGHNT, CDR2 YYREEE (reference sequence). CDR3 size: 17 residues. Trimming left V 2 bases short and J 5 bases short, with 19 bases between. The CDR3 loop is CASSLGWGSVSTGELFF. Written as DNA, the CDR3 is TGTGCCAGCAGCTTAGGGTGGGGCTCGGTATCAACCGGGGAGCTGTTTTTT.

V and J are TRBV9 and TRBJ2-7; D may be TRBD2 (5 bases). Trimming took off 0 bases at V and 2 bases at J, with 15 bases between the two ends. Germline V gene data show CDR1 as SGDLS and CDR2 as YYNGEE. The CDR3 length is 16 residues. CDR3: CASSVAHSERTYEQYF. The CDR3 nucleotides read TGTGCCAGCAGCGTAGCTCACTCGGAGCGGACCTACGAGCAGTACTTC. The full variable domain, rest sourced from reference TRBV9 and TRBJ2-7, is DSGVTQTPKHLITATGQRVTLRCSPRSGDLSVYWYQQSLDQGLQFLIQYYNGEERAKGNILERFSAQQFPDLHSELNLSSLELGDSALYFCASSVAHSERTYEQYFGPGTRLTVT.

Only a few counts were recorded for this clone. This chain uses TRBV9 with TRBJ1-4; unclear D gene. In germline, CDR1 is SGDLS, CDR2 YYNGEE. The germline V and J ends were trimmed by 4 bases and 4 bases, with 8 bases remaining between them. This CDR3 is 13 amino acids long. CDR3 sequence reads: CASSRWDNEKLFF. CDR3 nucleotides: TGTGCCAGCAGCCGTTGGGATAATGAAAAACTGTTTTTT.

This clone was detected a few times. The chain employs TRBV6-5 and TRBJ1-3, with D unclear. This CDR3 spans 14 amino acids. CDR1 and CDR2 (germline): MNHEY, SVGAGI. Trimming left V 8 bases short and J 4 bases short, with 15 bases between. CDR3 sequence reads: CASATAQPGNTIYF. CDR3 nucleotides: TGTGCCAGCGCTACAGCTCAACCCGGAAACACCATATATTTT.

On this clone: The same CDR3 can be traced to other DNA sequences in this sample. The chain has TRBV5-4 and TRBJ2-2; 8 bases align to TRBD1. The V gene end was trimmed by 5 bases and the J gene end by 5 bases; junction bases not matched to a gene: 5. The V gene's germline CDR1 is SGHNT and CDR2 YYREEE (reference sequence). This CDR3 comprises 14 residues. DNA of the CDR3: TGTGCCAGCAGTTCCGGACAGGGTACCGGGGAGCTGTTTTTT. This codes for CASSSGQGTGELFF.

This chain links TRBV4-3 with TRBJ2-7; 7 positions match TRBD2. Germline V CDR1 and CDR2: LGHNA, YSLEER. V was clipped by 2 bases and J by 3 bases; unmatched bases: 7. The CDR3 is made up of 15 amino acids. CDR3 in amino acids: CASSQTQAGLYEQYF. The CDR3 nucleotides are TGCGCCAGCAGCCAAACCCAAGCGGGGCTCTACGAGCAGTACTTC.

The gene calls are TRBV19 and TRBJ2-5; TRBD1 matches at 8 bases. The CDR3 contains 15 residues. V shed 5 bases and J 1 base; nucleotides not matched to a gene: 6. The germline gives CDR1 LNHDA, CDR2 SQIVND (reference sequence). This CDR3 reads CASSLHRGIQETQYF. The CDR3 coding sequence is TGTGCCAGTAGTCTCCACAGGGGGATCCAAGAGACCCAGTACTTC. The full variable domain, in which reference TRBV19 and TRBJ2-5 provide the parts outside the CDR3, is DGGITQSPKYLFRKEGQNVTLSCEQNLNHDAMYWYRQDPGQGLRLIYYSQIVNDFQKGDIAEGYSVSREKKESFPLTVTSAQKNPTAFYLCASSLHRGIQETQYFGPGTRLLVL.

This clone was recorded at least ten times. The V gene is TRBV9, the J gene TRBJ1-2; D gene uncertain. Per the germline V gene, CDR1 is SGDLS and CDR2 is YYNGEE. V dropped 4 bases and J dropped 3 bases, with 10 bases sitting between them. The CDR3 is 13 residues long. As DNA, the CDR3 is TGTGCCAGCAGCCCCGGAAAGCACTATGGCTACACCTTC. This translates into CASSPGKHYGYTF.

The chain carries TRBV5-1 and TRBJ2-3; 7 nucleotides align to TRBD2. Losses at the gene ends were 6 bases for V and 6 bases for J; bases not matched to a gene: 10. CDR3 length: 14 residues. Looked up from germline, CDR1 is SGHRS and CDR2 is YFSETQ. CDR3 amino acids: CASTVGAGVDTQYF. In DNA, the CDR3 is TGCGCCAGCACCGTAGGGGCGGGAGTTGATACGCAGTATTTT.

The rearrangement uses TRBV6-5 and TRBJ2-7; D perhaps matches TRBD1 (5 bases). Germline CDR1 reads MNHEY; CDR2 reads SVGAGI. V lost 7 bases and J 2 bases, leaving 9 bases between the germline ends. The CDR3 has 12 amino acids. CDR3 DNA: TGTGCCAGCACCGACAGAACCTACGAGCAGTACTTC. Its protein is CASTDRTYEQYF.

The chain is built from TRBV6-6 and TRBJ1-1; D gene ambiguous. V lost 1 base and J 7 bases, leaving 1 base between the germline ends. This CDR3 contains 10 residues. Germline V gene lookup returns CDR1 MNHNY and CDR2 SVGAGI (reference sequence). DNA for the CDR3: TGTGCCAGCAGTTACTATGAAGCTTTCTTT. It encodes CASSYYEAFF.

V and J are TRBV6-5 and TRBJ1-5, with a tentative D call TRBD1 (6 bases). V was pared by 4 bases and J by 4 bases, with 8 bases between. Germline V gives CDR1 MNHEY, CDR2 SVGAGI. The CDR3 is 13 residues long. The CDR3 nucleotides are TGTGCCAGCAGTTCTCAGGGGAATCAGCCCCAGCATTTT. Its protein is CASSSQGNQPQHF.

The V gene is TRBV29-1, the J gene TRBJ2-5; D not resolved. V was trimmed by 7 bases and J by 1 base, leaving 10 bases between them. Per germline, CDR1 SQVTM and CDR2 ANQGSEA. The CDR3 totals 12 residues. The CDR3 loop reads CSGKQIQETQYF. Here the CDR3 DNA reads TGCAGCGGGAAACAGATCCAAGAGACCCAGTACTTC. Full variable domain (missing parts from reference TRBV29-1 and TRBJ2-5): SAVISQKPSRDICQRGTSLTIQCQVDSQVTMMFWYRQQPGQSLTLIATANQGSEATYESGFVIDKFPISRPNLTFSTLTVSNMSPEDSSIYLCSGKQIQETQYFGPGTRLLVL.